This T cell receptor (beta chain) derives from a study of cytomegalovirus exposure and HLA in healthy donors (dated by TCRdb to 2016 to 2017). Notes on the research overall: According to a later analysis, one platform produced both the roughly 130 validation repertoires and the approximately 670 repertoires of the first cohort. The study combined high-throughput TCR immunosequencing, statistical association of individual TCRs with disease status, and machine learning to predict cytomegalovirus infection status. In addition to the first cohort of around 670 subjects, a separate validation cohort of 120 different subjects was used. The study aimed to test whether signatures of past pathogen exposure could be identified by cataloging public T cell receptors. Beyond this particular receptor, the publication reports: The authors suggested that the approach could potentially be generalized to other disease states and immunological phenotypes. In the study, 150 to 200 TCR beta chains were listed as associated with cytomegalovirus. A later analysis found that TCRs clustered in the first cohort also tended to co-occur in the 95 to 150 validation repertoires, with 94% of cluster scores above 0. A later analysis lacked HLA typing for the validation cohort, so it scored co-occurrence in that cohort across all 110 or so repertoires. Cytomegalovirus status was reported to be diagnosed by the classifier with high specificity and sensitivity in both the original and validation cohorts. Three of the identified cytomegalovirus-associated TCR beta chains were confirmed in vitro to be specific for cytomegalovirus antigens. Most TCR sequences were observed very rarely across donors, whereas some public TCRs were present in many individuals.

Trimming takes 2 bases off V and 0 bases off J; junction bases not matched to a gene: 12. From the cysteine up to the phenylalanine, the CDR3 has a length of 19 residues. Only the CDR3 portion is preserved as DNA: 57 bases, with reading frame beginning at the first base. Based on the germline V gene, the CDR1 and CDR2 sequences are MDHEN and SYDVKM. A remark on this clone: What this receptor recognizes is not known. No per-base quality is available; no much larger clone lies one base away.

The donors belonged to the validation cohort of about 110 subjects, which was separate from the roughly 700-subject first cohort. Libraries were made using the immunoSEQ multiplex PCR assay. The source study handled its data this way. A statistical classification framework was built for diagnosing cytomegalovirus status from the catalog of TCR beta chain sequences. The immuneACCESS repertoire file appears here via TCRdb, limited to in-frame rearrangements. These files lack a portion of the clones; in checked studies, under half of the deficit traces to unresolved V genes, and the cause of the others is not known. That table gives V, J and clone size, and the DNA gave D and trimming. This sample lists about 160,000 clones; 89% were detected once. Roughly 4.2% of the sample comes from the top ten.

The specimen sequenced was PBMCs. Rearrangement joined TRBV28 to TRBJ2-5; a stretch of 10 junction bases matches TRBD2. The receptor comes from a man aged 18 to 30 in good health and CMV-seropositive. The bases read TGTGCCAGCAGTTTAGGCCTAGCGGGAGCCGGGTCCAACCAAGAGACCCAGTACTTC. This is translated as CASSLGLAGAGSNQETQYF.